The subject of this entry is one TCR beta chain. Its target is unknown. This specimen comes from a study of blood T cells in healthy people across ages. Study-wide results and caveats: Researchers deemed the diversity estimates from one million T cells underestimates. Relative to aged donors, long-lived donors carried more naive CD4+ cells and displayed higher diversity.

Together with a sample-barcoded 5' primer, a J-beta primer mix was included in a second PCR lasting about 7 to 12 cycles. Every molecule of cDNA carried a tag from a template-switch adaptor with 12 random nucleotides. TCRdb re-called the 5' RACE reads through MiXCR, storing one row per CDR3 protein. Of approximately 1,100,000 distinct CDR3 sequences in the sample, less than 50% were seen once. V was clipped by 0 bases and J by 4 bases, with 9 bases between them. This CDR3 region has 15 residues. From germline, CDR1 is LGHNA and CDR2 YNFKEQ. The V and J genes are TRBV4-2 and TRBJ1-4, with D maybe TRBD1 (5 bases). The clonotype comes from a woman in her sixties in good health. The specimen was blood. The CDR3 spells CASSQDTGINEKLFF. In DNA, the CDR3 is TGTGCCAGCAGCCAAGATACAGGTATTAATGAAAAACTGTTTTTT.